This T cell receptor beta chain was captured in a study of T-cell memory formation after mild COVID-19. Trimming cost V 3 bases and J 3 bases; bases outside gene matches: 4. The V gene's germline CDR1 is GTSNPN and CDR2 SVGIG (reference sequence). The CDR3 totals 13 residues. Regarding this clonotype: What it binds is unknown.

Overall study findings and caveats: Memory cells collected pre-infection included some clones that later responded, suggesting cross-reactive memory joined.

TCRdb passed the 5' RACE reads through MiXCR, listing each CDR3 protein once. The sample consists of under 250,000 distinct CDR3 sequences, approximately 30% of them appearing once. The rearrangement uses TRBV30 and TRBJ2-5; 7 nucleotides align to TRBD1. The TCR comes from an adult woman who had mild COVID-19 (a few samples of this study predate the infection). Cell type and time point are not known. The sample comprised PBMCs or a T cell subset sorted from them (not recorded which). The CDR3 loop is CAWRNRGKETQYF. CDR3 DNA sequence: TGTGCCTGGAGGAACAGGGGAAAAGAGACCCAGTACTTC.